Each of the 12 T cell receptor beta chains below was sequenced from the same sample in a study of beta chain features in type 1 diabetes listed by TCRdb under 2018. Beyond this particular receptor, the publication reports: A moderate but significant shortening of TCRB CDR3 length was observed in type 1 diabetes patients in all four CD4+ subsets.

No cognate antigen is known for these TCRs. To prepare the library, the immunoSEQ multiplex PCR assay was applied. The High Capacity cDNA Reverse Transcription Kit was used to reverse transcribe all of the isolated RNA, meaning that expressed TCRB transcripts were what got sequenced. TCRdb holds this immuneACCESS table with in-frame rearrangements only. Some clones are missing; in checked studies, unresolved V genes explain under half, and the rest has no known cause. In this sample the table shows about 740,000 clones, around 15% of which occur a single time. The ten most abundant clones make up 0.022% of the sample. Sequenced material: naive CD4+ T cells from blood. The sample's cell subset or site label is to be understood as: true naive CD4+ T cells. All receptors come from a young man with type 1 diabetes.

This clone has only a few counts. This chain connects TRBV18 to TRBJ1-2, with 8 bases matching TRBD1. The CDR3 sequence is 14 residues long. Germline V CDR1 and CDR2: KGHSH, LQKENI. Trimming cost V 3 bases and J 3 bases; bases outside gene matches: 3. The CDR3 protein is CASSPGTGDYGYTF. CDR3 bases: TGTGCCAGCTCACCCGGGACAGGCGACTATGGCTACACCTTC.

This clone has more than one count but fewer than ten. The genes are TRBV7-9 and TRBJ2-7, with TRBD1 identical over 7 bases. Germline CDR1 is SEHNR and CDR2 is FQNEAQ (reference sequence). The CDR3 runs to 13 residues. V lost 5 bases and J lost 2; bases outside the gene matches: 3. The CDR3 DNA reads TGTGCCAGCAGCATACAGGGGACCTACGAGCAGTACTTC. Translation gives CASSIQGTYEQYF.

This clone was counted only a few times. The chain carries TRBV28 and TRBJ2-5, with D perhaps TRBD1 (5 bases). V was shortened by 7 bases and J by 3 bases, with 15 bases between the two germline ends. In germline, CDR1 is MDHEN, CDR2 SYDVKM. The CDR3 is 14 amino acids. CDR3 in amino acids: CASKGQVLEETQYF. In DNA, the CDR3 is TGTGCCAGCAAGGGGCAGGTACTCGAAGAGACCCAGTACTTC.

This chain joins TRBV4-2 and TRBJ2-7; weak D call: TRBD2 (6 bases). Germline CDR1 LGHNA, CDR2 YNFKEQ. The CDR3 sequence is 15 residues long. Trimming took 2 bases from V and 3 from J, leaving 14 bases between them. The CDR3 DNA follows: TGTGCCAGCAGCCAACAGGTGCGGGGTGACTACGAGCAGTACTTC. Protein: CASSQQVRGDYEQYF.

In its sample, this clone was seen a few times. Other DNA sequences in this sample translate to the same CDR3. This rearrangement joins TRBV28 to TRBJ1-5, with D unclear. V was shortened by 6 bases and J by 2 bases, with 5 bases between the two germline ends. CDR1 is MDHEN, CDR2 SYDVKM, per germline. This CDR3 is 12 amino acids long. The CDR3 DNA follows: TGTGCCAGCAGGGGTGGCAATCAGCCCCAGCATTTT. Its translation is CASRGGNQPQHF.

This chain uses TRBV29-1 with TRBJ2-5, with D possibly TRBD1 on 7 matching bases. Trimming pared 8 bases from V and 3 bases from J, leaving 13 bases between. CDR1 and CDR2 (germline): SQVTM, ANQGSEA. This CDR3 contains 12 residues. The CDR3 loop is CSCGTVEETQYF. CDR3 coding DNA: TGCAGCTGCGGGACAGTCGAAGAGACCCAGTACTTC.

The chain uses TRBV28 and TRBJ2-7, with TRBD1 identical over 8 bases. V shed 11 bases and J 2 bases; nucleotides not matched to a gene: 8. From germline, CDR1 is MDHEN and CDR2 SYDVKM. The CDR3 totals 13 residues. The CDR3 DNA reads TGTGCCGCCCGACAGGGGCTCCCCTACGAGCAGTACTTC. It specifies CAARQGLPYEQYF.

In this sample, this clone turned up a few times. The chain combines TRBV27 with TRBJ2-1, with TRBD2 identical over 8 bases. Germline V gene data show CDR1 as MNHEY and CDR2 as SMNVEV (reference sequence). V lost 2 bases, J lost 4 bases, and 1 base stayed unmatched. The CDR3 has 14 amino acids. The CDR3 sequence is CASSLKREYNEQFF. The DNA of the CDR3 is TGTGCCAGCAGTTTAAAGCGGGAGTACAATGAGCAGTTCTTC.

The rearrangement links TRBV6-1 to TRBJ1-1; D unresolved. This CDR3 contains 14 residues. CDR1 is MNHNS, CDR2 SASEGT, per germline. V was cut by 8 bases and J by 2 bases, with 15 bases left in between. CDR3 sequence: CASRPTEVNTEAFF. In nucleotides, the CDR3 is TGTGCCAGCCGCCCCACAGAGGTTAACACTGAAGCTTTCTTT.

The table lists this clone with a few counts. The chain is built from TRBV7-2 and TRBJ2-1, with TRBD1 matching over 10 bases. The CDR3 is made up of 15 amino acids. CDR1 SGHTA and CDR2 FQGNSA come from the germline V gene. With V trimmed by 5 bases and J by 2 bases, 3 bases remained unmatched. CDR3 sequence reads: CASSQGTGAYNEQFF. The DNA of the CDR3 is TGTGCCAGCAGCCAAGGGACAGGGGCCTACAATGAGCAGTTCTTC.

The V gene is TRBV19, the J gene TRBJ2-1; D is undetermined. Trimming left V 5 bases short and J 0 bases short, with 11 bases between. The CDR3 is 15 residues long. CDR1 LNHDA and CDR2 SQIVND come from the germline V gene (reference sequence). CDR3 loop: CASSPLLRSYNEQFF. CDR3 nucleotide sequence: TGTGCCAGTAGTCCGCTCCTTCGCTCCTACAATGAGCAGTTCTTC.

J is TRBJ2-3 and V is TRBV5-1; D is possibly TRBD1 (5 bases). CDR1 and CDR2 from the germline V gene are SGHRS and YFSETQ. The CDR3 covers 14 residues. Between the trimmed V and J ends, which lost 4 bases and 5 bases, there was a span of 14 bases. CDR3 in amino acids: CASSIRAGGDTQYF. Written as DNA, the CDR3 is TGCGCCAGCAGCATCAGGGCTGGCGGAGATACGCAGTATTTT.